The clone carrying this TCR beta chain was seen only a few times. Its antigen is as yet unknown. The ends were cut back, 6 bases at V and 4 bases at J, with 21 bases in the middle. The CDR3 totals 16 residues. The data were taken from a study of identical twins. Regarding the study as a whole: Twins showed weaker excess sharing in their beta out-of-frame sequences. Interpretation of the results relied on cross-sectional statistical analysis and not on following the same donors.

TCRdb itself ran the 5' RACE reads through MiXCR, one entry per CDR3 protein. The sample consists of approximately 690,000 distinct CDR3 sequences, around 6.1% of them appearing once. Every donor was a healthy Caucasian. This chain connects TRBV12-3 or TRBV12-4 to TRBJ2-5, with D possibly being TRBD2 (6 bases). This receptor was identified in a young man in good health. Source material: naive T cells sorted from blood. The CDR3 loop is CASSPRDRRVSETQYF. The CDR3 bases are TGTGCCAGCAGCCCCCGAGACCGGAGGGTTTCAGAGACCCAGTACTTC.